The 3 T cell receptor beta chains in this list originate from one sample, sequenced in a study of tumor-infiltrating lymphocytes in localized non-small cell lung cancer. Assay used: immunoSEQ multiplex PCR; TCRdb lists only in-frame clones, some missing. This table has about 8,400 clones, approximately 80% appearing once. The sample taken for sequencing was lung tumor tissue. The receptor set was obtained from a human donor with non-small cell lung cancer.

The V gene is TRBV11-3, the J gene TRBJ2-3; 13 bases line up with TRBD2. Germline V gene lookup returns CDR1 SGHNT and CDR2 YENEEA. With 1 base clipped from V and 3 bases from J, the junction kept 4 bases outside the gene matches. This CDR3 spans 17 amino acids. In nucleotides, the CDR3 is TGTGCCAGCAGCTTAGCCTGGACTAGCGGGAGTACAGATACGCAGTATTTT. Amino acids: CASSLAWTSGSTDTQYF.

A single count supports this clone. This chain uses TRBV19 with TRBJ1-2; unclear D gene. Germline V gives CDR1 LNHDA, CDR2 SQIVND (reference sequence). This CDR3 comprises 13 residues. Trimming took 10 bases from V and 5 from J, leaving 17 bases between them. CDR3: CATRPQAAYGYTF. The CDR3 DNA reads TGTGCCACCAGGCCCCAGGCGGCATATGGCTACACCTTC.

This clone has only one observation. The rearrangement uses TRBV2 and TRBJ2-3; D is possibly TRBD2 (6 bases). The CDR3 loop spans 13 amino acids. The ends were cut back, 5 bases at V and 3 bases at J, with 9 bases in the middle. CDR1 is SNHLY, CDR2 FYNNEI, per germline. The CDR3 is CASSQRGTDTQYF. The CDR3, as DNA: TGTGCCAGCAGTCAACGGGGGACAGATACGCAGTATTTT.